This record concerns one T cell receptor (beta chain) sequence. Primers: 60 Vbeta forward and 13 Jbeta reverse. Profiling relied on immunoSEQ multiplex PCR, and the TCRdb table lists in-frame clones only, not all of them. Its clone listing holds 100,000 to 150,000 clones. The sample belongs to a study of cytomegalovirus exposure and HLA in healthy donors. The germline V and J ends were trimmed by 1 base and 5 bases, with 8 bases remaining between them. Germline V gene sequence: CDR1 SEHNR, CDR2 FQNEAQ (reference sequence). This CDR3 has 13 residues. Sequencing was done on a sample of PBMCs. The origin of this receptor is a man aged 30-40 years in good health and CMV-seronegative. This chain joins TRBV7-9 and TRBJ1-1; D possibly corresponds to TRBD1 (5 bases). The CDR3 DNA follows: TGTGCCAGCAGCTTAGATGGGGGGACTGAAGCTTTCTTT. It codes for CASSLDGGTEAFF.